The text below deals with one T cell receptor beta chain. Its matching antigen is unknown. Compared with germline, one end of the junction differs, possibly owing to a read error. It was with a sample-barcoded 5' primer and a J-beta primer mix that a second PCR of about 6 to 11 cycles was run. TCRdb re-derived calls from the 5' RACE reads in MiXCR, one entry per CDR3 protein. In the table there are 800,000 to 900,000 distinct CDR3 sequences, approximately 59% of which are singletons. Whenever a sample was processed, at least 6.5 million PBMCs were isolated. Total RNA extracted from each sample amounted to at least 6 micrograms. These data originate in a study of blood T cells in healthy people across ages. The CDR3 is 15 amino acids. Germline lookup yields CDR1 SEHNR and CDR2 FQNEAQ (reference sequence). General study results and limits: The study found more naive CD4+ cells and higher diversity in long-lived than aged donors.

The specimen sequenced was blood. The TCR was taken from a man aged 25-45 years in good health. The chain joins TRBV7-9 to TRBJ1-1, with no clear D. CDR3: CASSQFGIDNTEAFF. In DNA form, the CDR3 reads TGCGCCAGCAGCCAATTCGGCATTGACAACACTGAAGCTTTCTTT.